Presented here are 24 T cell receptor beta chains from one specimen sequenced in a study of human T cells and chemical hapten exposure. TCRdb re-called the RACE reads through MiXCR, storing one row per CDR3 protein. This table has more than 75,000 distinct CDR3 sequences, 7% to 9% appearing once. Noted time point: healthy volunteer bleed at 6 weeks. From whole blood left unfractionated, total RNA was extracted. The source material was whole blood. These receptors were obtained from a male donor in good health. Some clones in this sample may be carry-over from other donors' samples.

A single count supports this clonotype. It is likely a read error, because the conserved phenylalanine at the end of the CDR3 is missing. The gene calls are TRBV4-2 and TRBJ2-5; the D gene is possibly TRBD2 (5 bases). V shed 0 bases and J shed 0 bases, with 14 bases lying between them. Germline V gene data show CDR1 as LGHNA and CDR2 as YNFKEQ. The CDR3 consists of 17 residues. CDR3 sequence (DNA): TGTGCCAGCAGCCAAGAACCACTAGTCAACCACCAAGAGACCCAGTACATC. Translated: CASSQEPLVNHQETQYI.

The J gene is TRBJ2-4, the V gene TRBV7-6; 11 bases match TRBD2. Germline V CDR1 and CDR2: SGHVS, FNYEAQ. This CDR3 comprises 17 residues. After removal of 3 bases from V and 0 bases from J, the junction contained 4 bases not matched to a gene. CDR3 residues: CASSFGTSGLAKNIQYF. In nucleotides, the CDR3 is TGTGCCAGCAGCTTCGGGACTAGCGGACTAGCCAAAAACATTCAGTACTTC.

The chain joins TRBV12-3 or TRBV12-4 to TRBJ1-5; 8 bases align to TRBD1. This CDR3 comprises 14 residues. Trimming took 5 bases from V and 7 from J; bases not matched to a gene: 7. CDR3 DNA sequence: TGTGCCAGCAGTCCAGTCGGACAGGGACAGCCCCAGCATTTT. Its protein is CASSPVGQGQPQHF.

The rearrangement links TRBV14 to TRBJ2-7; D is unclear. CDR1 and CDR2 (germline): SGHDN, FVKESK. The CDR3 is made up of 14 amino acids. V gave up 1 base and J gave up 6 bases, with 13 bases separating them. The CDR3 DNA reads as TGTGCCAGCAGCCAAGGTTTACTATCGCCCGAGCAGTACTTC. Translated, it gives CASSQGLLSPEQYF. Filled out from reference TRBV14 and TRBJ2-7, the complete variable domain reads EAGVTQFPSHSVIEKGQTVTLRCDPISGHDNLYWYRRVMGKEIKFLLHFVKESKQDESGMPNNRFLAERTGGTYSTLKVQPAELEDSGVYFCASSQGLLSPEQYFGPGTRLTVT.

The CDR3: CASSQRGQGPAEAFF. The CDR3 DNA follows: TGTGCCAGCAGCCAGCGGGGACAGGGGCCGGCTGAAGCTTTCTTT. The genes are TRBV5-5 and TRBJ1-1, with TRBD1 matching over 10 bases. This CDR3 has 15 residues. Germline CDR1 reads SGHKS; CDR2 reads YYEKEE (reference sequence). The V gene end was trimmed by 4 bases and the J gene end by 6 bases; junction bases not matched to a gene: 9.

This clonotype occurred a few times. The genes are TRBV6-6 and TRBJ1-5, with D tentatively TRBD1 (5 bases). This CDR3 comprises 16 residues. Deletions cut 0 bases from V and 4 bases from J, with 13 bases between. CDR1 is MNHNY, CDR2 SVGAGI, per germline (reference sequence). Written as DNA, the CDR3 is TGTGCCAGCAGTTACTCGATTAGGGAGGGGAATCAGCCCCAGCATTTT. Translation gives CASSYSIREGNQPQHF.

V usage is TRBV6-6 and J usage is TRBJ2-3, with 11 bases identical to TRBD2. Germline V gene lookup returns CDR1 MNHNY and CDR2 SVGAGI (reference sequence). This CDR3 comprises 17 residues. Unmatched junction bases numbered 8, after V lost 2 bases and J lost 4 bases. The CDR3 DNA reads TGTGCCAGCAGTTACCCTCTTAGCGGGGGGGCGGCAGATACGCAGTATTTT. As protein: CASSYPLSGGAADTQYF.

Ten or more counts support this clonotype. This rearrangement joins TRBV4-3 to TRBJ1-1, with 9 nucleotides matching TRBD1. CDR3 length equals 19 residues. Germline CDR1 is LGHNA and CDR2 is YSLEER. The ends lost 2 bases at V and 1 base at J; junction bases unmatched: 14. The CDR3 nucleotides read TGCGCCAGCAGCCAATCCACAGGGGGCGATTGGGGAGCGAACACTGAAGCTTTCTTT. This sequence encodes CASSQSTGGDWGANTEAFF.

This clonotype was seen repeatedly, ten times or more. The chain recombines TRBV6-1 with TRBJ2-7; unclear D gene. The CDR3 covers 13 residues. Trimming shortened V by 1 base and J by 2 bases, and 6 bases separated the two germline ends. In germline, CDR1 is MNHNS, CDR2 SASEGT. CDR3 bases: TGTGCCAGCAGTGAAGATGAAACCTACGAGCAGTACTTC. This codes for CASSEDETYEQYF.

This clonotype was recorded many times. The CDR3 sequence: CASSYPGPSYEQYF. CDR3 DNA: TGTGCCAGCAGTTACCCAGGTCCCTCCTACGAGCAGTACTTC. The rearrangement uses TRBV6-2 or TRBV6-3 and TRBJ2-7, with unresolved D. This CDR3 has 14 amino acids. Germline assignment: CDR1 MNHEY and CDR2 SVGEGT. The ends were cut back, 2 bases at V and 0 bases at J, with 8 bases in the middle.

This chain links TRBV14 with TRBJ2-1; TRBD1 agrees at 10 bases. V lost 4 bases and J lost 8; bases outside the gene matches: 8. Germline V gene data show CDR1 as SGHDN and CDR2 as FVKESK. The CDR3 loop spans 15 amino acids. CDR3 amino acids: CASSPLGQGMDEQFF. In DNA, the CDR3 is TGTGCCAGCAGCCCCCTGGGACAGGGGATGGATGAGCAGTTCTTC.

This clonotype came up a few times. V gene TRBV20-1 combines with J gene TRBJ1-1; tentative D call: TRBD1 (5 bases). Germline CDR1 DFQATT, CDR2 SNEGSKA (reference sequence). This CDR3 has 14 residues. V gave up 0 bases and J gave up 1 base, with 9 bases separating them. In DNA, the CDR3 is TGCAGTGCTAGAGAAGGGGCTTCGAACACTGAAGCTTTCTTT. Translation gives CSAREGASNTEAFF.

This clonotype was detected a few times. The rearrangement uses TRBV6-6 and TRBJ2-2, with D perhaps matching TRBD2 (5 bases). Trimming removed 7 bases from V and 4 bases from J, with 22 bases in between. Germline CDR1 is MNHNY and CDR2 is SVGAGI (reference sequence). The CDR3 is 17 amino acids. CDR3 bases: TGTGCCAGCACCTCACGGGATACTAGTTTAGGCACCGGGGAGCTGTTTTTT. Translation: CASTSRDTSLGTGELFF.

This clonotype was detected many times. The CDR3 nucleotides read TGTGCCATCAGTGACCGGAGCGGGAGTCGGGGTGAGCAGTTCTTC. This encodes CAISDRSGSRGEQFF. V usage is TRBV10-3 and J usage is TRBJ2-1; 8 bases match TRBD2. V shed 3 bases and J 9 bases; nucleotides not matched to a gene: 10. The CDR3 runs 15 residues. Germline-derived CDR1 and CDR2 are ENHRY and SYGVKD.

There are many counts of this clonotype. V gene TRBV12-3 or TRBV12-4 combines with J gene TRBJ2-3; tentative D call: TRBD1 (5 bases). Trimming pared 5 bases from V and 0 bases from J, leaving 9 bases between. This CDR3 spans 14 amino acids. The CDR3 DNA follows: TGTGCCAGCAGTGACAGACCTAGCACAGATACGCAGTATTTT. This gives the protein CASSDRPSTDTQYF.

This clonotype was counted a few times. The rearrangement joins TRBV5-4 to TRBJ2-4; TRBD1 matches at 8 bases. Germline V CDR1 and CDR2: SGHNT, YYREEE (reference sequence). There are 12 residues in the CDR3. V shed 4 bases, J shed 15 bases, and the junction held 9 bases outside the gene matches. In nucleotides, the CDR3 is TGTGCCAGCAGCATCGGACAGGGCTCTCCGTACTTC. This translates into CASSIGQGSPYF. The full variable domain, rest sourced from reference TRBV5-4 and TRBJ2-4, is ETGVTQSPTHLIKTRGQQVTLRCSSQSGHNTVSWYQQALGQGPQFIFQYYREEENGRGNFPPRFSGLQFPNYSSELNVNALELDDSALYLCASSIGQGSPYFGAGTRLSVL.

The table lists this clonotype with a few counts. The CDR3 reads CSARDRGHETEAFF. The CDR3 region has the DNA TGCAGTGCTAGAGACAGGGGGCACGAAACTGAAGCTTTCTTT. This chain connects TRBV20-1 to TRBJ1-1; TRBD1 aligns across 8 bases. The CDR3 sequence is 14 residues long. Germline-derived CDR1 and CDR2 are DFQATT and SNEGSKA (reference sequence). Trimming at V came to 0 bases and at J to 5 bases, leaving 5 bases not matched to a gene.

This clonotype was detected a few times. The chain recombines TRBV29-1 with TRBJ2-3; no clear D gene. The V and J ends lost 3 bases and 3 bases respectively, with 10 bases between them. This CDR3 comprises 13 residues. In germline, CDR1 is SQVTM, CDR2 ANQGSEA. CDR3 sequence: CSVDLYMTDTQYF. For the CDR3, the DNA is TGCAGCGTTGACCTTTACATGACAGATACGCAGTATTTT.

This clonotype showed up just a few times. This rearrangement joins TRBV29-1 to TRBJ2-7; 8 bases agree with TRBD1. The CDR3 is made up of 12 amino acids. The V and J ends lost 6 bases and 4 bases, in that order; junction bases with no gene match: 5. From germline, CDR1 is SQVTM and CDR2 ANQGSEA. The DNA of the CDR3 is TGCAGCGTCGGACAGGGAGAATACGAGCAGTACTTC. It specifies CSVGQGEYEQYF.

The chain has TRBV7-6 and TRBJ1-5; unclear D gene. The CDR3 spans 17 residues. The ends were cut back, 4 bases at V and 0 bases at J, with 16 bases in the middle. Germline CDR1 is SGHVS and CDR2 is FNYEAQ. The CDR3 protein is CASSSNPTVNSNQPQHF. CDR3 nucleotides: TGTGCCAGCAGCTCCAACCCGACTGTGAATAGCAATCAGCCCCAGCATTTT.

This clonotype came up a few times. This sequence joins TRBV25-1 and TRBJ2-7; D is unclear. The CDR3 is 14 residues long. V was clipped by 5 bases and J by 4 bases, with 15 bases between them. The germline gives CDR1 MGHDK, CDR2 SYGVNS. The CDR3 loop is CASSSDPQRYEQYF. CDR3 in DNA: TGTGCCAGCAGTAGTGATCCGCAGAGATACGAGCAGTACTTC.

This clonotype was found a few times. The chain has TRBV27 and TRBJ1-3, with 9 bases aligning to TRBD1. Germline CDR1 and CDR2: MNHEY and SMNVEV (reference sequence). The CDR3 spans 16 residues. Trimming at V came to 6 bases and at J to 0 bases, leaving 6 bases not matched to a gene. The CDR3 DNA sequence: TGTGCCAGCAGCAAGGACAGGGGCTTCTCTGGAAACACCATATATTTT. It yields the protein CASSKDRGFSGNTIYF.

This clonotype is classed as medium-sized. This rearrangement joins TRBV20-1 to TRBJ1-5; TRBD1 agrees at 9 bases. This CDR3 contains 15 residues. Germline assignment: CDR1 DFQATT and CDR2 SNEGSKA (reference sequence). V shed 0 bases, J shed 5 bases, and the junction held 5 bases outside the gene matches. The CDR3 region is CSAREGDREYQPQHF. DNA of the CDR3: TGCAGTGCTAGAGAGGGGGACAGGGAATATCAGCCCCAGCATTTT.

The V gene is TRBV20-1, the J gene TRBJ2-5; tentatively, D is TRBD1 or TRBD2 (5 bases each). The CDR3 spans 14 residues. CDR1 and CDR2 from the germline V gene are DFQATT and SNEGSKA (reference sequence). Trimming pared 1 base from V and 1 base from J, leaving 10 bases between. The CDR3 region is CSARVGDVQETQYF. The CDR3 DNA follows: TGCAGTGCTAGAGTAGGGGACGTCCAAGAGACCCAGTACTTC.